This T cell receptor (beta chain) was recorded in a study of T cell changes during pregnancy in multiple sclerosis. The table came from immunoSEQ multiplex PCR; TCRdb's copy has only in-frame clones and leaves some out. The table includes fewer than 65,000 clones, 90% to 95% detected once. Germline lookup yields CDR1 SGHTA and CDR2 FQGTGA. V was shortened by 5 bases and J by 3 bases, with 17 bases between the two germline ends. CDR3 length: 15 amino acids. This specimen consisted of peripheral blood, obtained before pregnancy. This clonotype originated in a female donor with multiple sclerosis, enrolled in a pregnancy study. The J gene is TRBJ2-7, the V gene TRBV7-3, with D perhaps TRBD1 (5 bases). The CDR3 DNA reads TGTGCCAGCAGCCCGCTTGGGGCAGGGTACTACGAGCAGTACTTC. Translating it yields CASSPLGAGYYEQYF.